The rows below give T cell receptor beta chains drawn from one sample of a study of blood T cell repertoires in COVID-19. Using immunoSEQ multiplex PCR, the repertoire was profiled, and TCRdb retains in-frame clones only, with some absent. The table lists some 200,000 clones, 75% to 80% of them singletons, with roughly 8.6% in the top ten. Material: peripheral blood. Receptors originate from a woman aged 50 to 65 with active or convalescent COVID-19. CDR3s include the opening cysteine and the closing phenylalanine or tryptophan. A D gene is named only where the DNA matches it firmly. Clone size appears in some rows only: once, few, many, or a class for an expanded clone.

j_gene	v_gene	abundance	d_gene	CDR3nt	CDR3aa
TRBJ1-4	TRBV18	NA	NA	TGTGCCAGCTCACCACCTGGGCGGCGGGAAGACGAAAAACTGTTTTTT	CASSPPGRREDEKLFF
TRBJ1-5	TRBV15	once	TRBD1	TGTGCCACCAGCAGGGAGACAGGGAGGTTGGATCAGCCCCAGCATTTT	CATSRETGRLDQPQHF
TRBJ1-5	TRBV5-7	NA	NA	TGTGCCAGCTCTCGGGAGCCGAATCAGCCCCAGCATTTT	CASSREPNQPQHF
TRBJ2-5	TRBV18	NA	NA	TGTGCCAGCTCACCTCCCGAGGTCCAGAGGAAGACCCAGTACTTC	CASSPPEVQRKTQYF
TRBJ1-6	TRBV6-2/TRBV6-3	NA	NA	TGTGCCAGCAGTTACGGCTTCTATAATTCACCCCTCCACTTT	CASSYGFYNSPLHF
TRBJ1-2	TRBV2	NA	TRBD1	TGTGCCAGCAGTGAATCCGCAGGGGGCCTCTATGGCTACACCTTC	CASSESAGGLYGYTF
TRBJ1-2	TRBV9	few	NA	TGTGCCAGCAGCTCGACCTACAGGGATGGCTACACCTTC	CASSSTYRDGYTF
TRBJ1-4	TRBV5-8	NA	NA	TGTGCCAGCAGCTCGGACAGCTTTAATGAAAAACTGTTTTTT	CASSSDSFNEKLFF
TRBJ1-5	TRBV7-9	NA	NA	TGTGCCAGCAGCCCCTCCGACATGGGTCTTATGAGCAATCAGCCCCAGCATTTT	CASSPSDMGLMSNQPQHF
TRBJ1-1	TRBV7-9	NA	NA	TGTGCCAGCAGCTTACAGGGGTACACTGAAGCTTTCTTT	CASSLQGYTEAFF
TRBJ1-3	TRBV7-8	few	NA	TGTGCCAGCAGCTTAGTTCATTCGGGCACAGGTATATTTGGAAACACCATATATTTT	CASSLVHSGTGIFGNTIYF
TRBJ2-1	TRBV15	NA	TRBD1	TGTGCCACCAGCAGAGATAGGGACAGACTTTCCTACAATGAGCAGTTCTTC	CATSRDRDRLSYNEQFF